The 14 T cell receptor beta chains presented below share a single source sample, sequenced in a study of blood T cells in healthy people across ages. Sample-barcoded 5' priming and a J-beta primer mix drove a second PCR of roughly 7 to 11 cycles. TCRdb passed the 5' RACE reads through MiXCR, listing each CDR3 protein once. This table holds 550,000 to 750,000 distinct CDR3 sequences, about 21% found once. Sequenced material: blood. Receptor source: a man between 65 and 85 years old in good health.

This chain links TRBV6-5 with TRBJ1-5; TRBD1 is a possible D gene (5 bases). This CDR3 comprises 13 residues. Germline CDR1 MNHEY, CDR2 SVGAGI. V was clipped by 2 bases and J by 8 bases, with 10 bases between them. Here the CDR3 DNA reads TGTGCCAGCAGTTACGACAGCATCAAGCCCCAGCATTTT. Protein product: CASSYDSIKPQHF.

In its sample, this clonotype was seen a few times. This chain connects TRBV7-3 to TRBJ2-1, with TRBD1 matching over 8 bases. This CDR3 has 16 amino acids. Germline V gene lookup returns CDR1 SGHTA and CDR2 FQGTGA. The V segment lost 4 bases and the J segment 4 bases; nucleotides outside the gene matches: 9. CDR3 sequence (DNA): TGTGCCAGCAGCTCTCAGGGGGCAAGTGTATACAATGAGCAGTTCTTC. Its protein product is CASSSQGASVYNEQFF. Based on the CDR3 plus reference TRBV7-3 and TRBJ2-1, the full variable domain is GAGVSQTPSNKVTEKGKYVELRCDPISGHTALYWYRQSLGQGPEFLIYFQGTGAADDSGLPNDRFFAVRPEGSVSTLKIQRTERGDSAVYLCASSSQGASVYNEQFFGPGTRLTVL.

In the case of this clonotype: Being one base from a much bigger clone, this may be a read error. The chain recombines TRBV27 with TRBJ2-7; 9 nucleotides align to TRBD1. This CDR3 has 15 residues. Germline V gives CDR1 MNHEY, CDR2 SMNVEV (reference sequence). Here the CDR3 DNA reads TGTGCCAGCAGTCCCACGGGACAGGGCTTCTACGAGCGGTACTTC. Protein: CASSPTGQGFYERYF.

This clonotype showed up just once. For the CDR3, the DNA is TGTGCCAGCAGTGCCAAGTTACGGCGGGATTTGGAGACCCAGTACTTC. Amino acid sequence: CASSAKLRRDLETQYF. This rearrangement joins TRBV28 to TRBJ2-1; D might be TRBD2 (6 bases). The end of the DNA is better explained by TRBJ2-5, so the J call may be wrong. The V gene's germline CDR1 is MDHEN and CDR2 SYDVKM. The CDR3 is 16 residues long.

The CDR3 spells CASSTLNSTDTQYF. The DNA of the CDR3 is TGTGCCAGCAGCACCCTCAATAGCACAGATACGCAGTATTTT. The chain is built from TRBV7-9 and TRBJ2-3, with D unclear. Trimming removed 5 bases at V and 0 bases at J, with 9 bases between. The CDR3 contains 14 residues. CDR1 is SEHNR, CDR2 FQNEAQ, per germline (reference sequence).

This clonotype has just one count. The rearrangement joins TRBV20-1 to TRBJ1-2; D not resolved. The CDR3 length is 12 residues. V lost 3 bases and J lost 7, with 12 bases in between. From germline, CDR1 is DFQATT and CDR2 SNEGSKA (reference sequence). The CDR3 here is CSASDGFAGYTF. Here the CDR3 DNA reads TGCAGTGCTAGTGATGGGTTCGCTGGCTACACCTTC.

The chain recombines TRBV5-1 with TRBJ2-1, with D possibly TRBD1 on 5 matching bases. Trimming cost V 0 bases and J 8 bases, with 12 bases left between them. Per the germline V gene, CDR1 is SGHRS and CDR2 is YFSETQ. This CDR3 has 14 residues. This CDR3 reads CASSLVQATDEQFF. The CDR3 DNA reads as TGCGCCAGCAGCTTGGTACAGGCGACCGATGAGCAGTTCTTC.

The genes are TRBV29-1 and TRBJ2-1; TRBD1 is a possible D gene (5 bases). V shed 7 bases and J shed 0 bases, with 7 bases lying between them. The CDR3 covers 12 residues. Germline CDR1 SQVTM, CDR2 ANQGSEA. The CDR3 protein is CSGTPSYNEQFF. The CDR3 DNA follows: TGCAGCGGGACACCCTCCTACAATGAGCAGTTCTTC.

The V call is TRBV5-1, the J call TRBJ2-3; no clear D gene. Germline V CDR1 and CDR2: SGHRS, YFSETQ. This CDR3 is built from 12 residues. Deletions cut 2 bases from V and 4 bases from J, with 5 bases between. The CDR3 protein is CASSFPSDTQYF. As DNA, the CDR3 is TGCGCCAGCAGCTTTCCCTCAGATACGCAGTATTTT.

V usage is TRBV6-4 and J usage is TRBJ1-5, with unresolved D. This CDR3 has 14 amino acids. CDR1 is MRHNA and CDR2 is SNTAGT in the germline V gene. Trimming pared 3 bases from V and 5 bases from J, leaving 11 bases between. For the CDR3, the DNA is TGTGCCAGCAGTGAAACTCCCTCCCATCAGCCCCAGCATTTT. Protein sequence: CASSETPSHQPQHF.

This clonotype was seen a handful of times. The chain carries TRBV20-1 and TRBJ2-7; 7 nucleotides match TRBD1. CDR3 length: 13 residues. Trimming took 1 base from V and 6 from J; bases not matched to a gene: 6. The V gene's germline CDR1 is DFQATT and CDR2 SNEGSKA (reference sequence). Here the CDR3 reads CSARVFDRAEQYF. The CDR3 DNA reads as TGCAGTGCTAGAGTTTTCGACAGGGCCGAGCAGTACTTC.

This clonotype appeared many times. This chain uses TRBV20-1 with TRBJ2-7; 10 nucleotides align to TRBD2. The CDR3 is 18 residues long. The germline gives CDR1 DFQATT, CDR2 SNEGSKA (reference sequence). V was pared by 1 base and J by 7 bases, with 19 bases of the junction left unmatched. This CDR3 reads CSARVRTSGGAGLREQYF. CDR3 DNA sequence: TGCAGTGCTAGAGTAAGGACTAGCGGCGGAGCGGGATTGCGGGAGCAGTACTTC.

This clonotype has just one count. The CDR3 bases are TGTGCCAGCAGCATCCCTGGGGGAGGAAAGACCCAGTACTTC. It yields the protein CASSIPGGGKTQYF. The chain couples TRBV3-1 to TRBJ2-5; D perhaps matches TRBD2 (6 bases). The germline V gene encodes CDR1 LGHDT and CDR2 YNNKEL (reference sequence). Trimming left V 5 bases short and J 6 bases short, with 16 bases between. The CDR3 contains 14 residues.

This clonotype was detected a few times. The V and J genes are TRBV2 and TRBJ2-2, with D uncertain. The V gene's germline CDR1 is SNHLY and CDR2 FYNNEI. This CDR3 contains 16 residues. Trimming removed 2 bases at V and 0 bases at J, with 10 bases between. Written as DNA, the CDR3 is TGTGCCAGCAGTGAAATCGGTAGAGCGAACACCGGGGAGCTGTTTTTT. Translation: CASSEIGRANTGELFF.